This T cell receptor (beta chain) is drawn from a study of cytomegalovirus exposure and HLA in healthy donors. PCR amplification relied on 60 Vbeta primers (plus 13 Jbeta primers). The method was immunoSEQ multiplex PCR; TCRdb's version includes in-frame clones alone and lacks a portion of them. The sample data list fewer than 150,000 clones. V lost 2 bases to trimming and J lost 0 bases, with 10 bases between them. CDR1 and CDR2 (germline): MNHEY, SVGAGI. This CDR3 has 16 residues. The receptor's source is an older woman in good health and CMV-seronegative. Material for sequencing was PBMCs. The chain joins TRBV6-5 to TRBJ1-4; no reliable D call. The CDR3 DNA reads TGTGCCAGCAGTTACCGAGTCACCGCAACTAATGAAAAACTGTTTTTT. It yields the protein CASSYRVTATNEKLFF.